What follows are 25 T cell receptor beta chains derived from one specimen sequenced in a study of cytotoxic CD8 clonotypes in ibrutinib-treated CLL. The data were produced by immunoSEQ multiplex PCR, yet TCRdb's version contains in-frame clones alone and is incomplete. The sample has 40,000 to 55,000 clones, around four fifths seen once; the top ten hold roughly 22%. Sequences were derived from PBMCs, sampled after 24 months of ibrutinib treatment. All receptors derive from a human donor with chronic lymphocytic leukemia.

CDR3 nucleotides: TGTGCCAGCAGAGGAAGGGACCTAATGAACACTGAAGCTTTCTTT. This gives the protein CASRGRDLMNTEAFF. This sequence joins TRBV5-8 and TRBJ1-1; perhaps TRBD1 as D (5 bases). The V and J ends lost 5 bases and 0 bases respectively, with 14 bases between them. CDR1 and CDR2 (germline): SGHTS, YDEGEE. The CDR3 totals 15 residues.

This sequence joins TRBV7-9 and TRBJ2-1; 14 positions match TRBD2. This CDR3 spans 14 amino acids. Trimming at V came to 6 bases and at J to 6 bases, leaving 1 base not matched to a gene. The germline CDR1 and CDR2 sequences are SEHNR and FQNEAQ (reference sequence). The CDR3 nucleotides read TGTGCCAGCAGGGGACTAGCGGGAGTCAATGAGCAGTTCTTC. Its translation is CASRGLAGVNEQFF.

The genes are TRBV29-1 and TRBJ2-3, with D possibly being TRBD2 (5 bases). This CDR3 region has 14 residues. Trimming left V 3 bases short and J 5 bases short, with 15 bases between. CDR1 is SQVTM and CDR2 is ANQGSEA in the germline V gene. The CDR3 DNA follows: TGCAGCGTTGAGGGAGTCCCCGAGGGAGATACGCAGTATTTT. Amino acid sequence: CSVEGVPEGDTQYF.

The chain carries TRBV4-2 and TRBJ2-7, with a tentative D call TRBD2 (6 bases). Germline CDR1 and CDR2: LGHNA and YNFKEQ. V lost 1 base and J lost 3, with 10 bases in between. The CDR3 is 14 residues long. The CDR3 reads CASSQAGVHYEQYF. CDR3 sequence (DNA): TGTGCCAGCAGCCAAGCGGGAGTGCACTACGAGCAGTACTTC.

J is TRBJ2-5 and V is TRBV6-1, with 8 bases fitting TRBD2. This CDR3 has 15 residues. The germline CDR1 and CDR2 sequences are MNHNS and SASEGT. V lost 2 bases and J lost 5; bases outside the gene matches: 7. The CDR3 here is CASSEFSGSLETQYF. DNA for the CDR3: TGTGCCAGCAGTGAATTCAGCGGGAGTCTCGAGACCCAGTACTTC.

V and J are TRBV7-3 and TRBJ2-3; D is unclear. Germline CDR1 SGHTA, CDR2 FQGTGA. Trimming took off 0 bases at V and 6 bases at J, with 10 bases between the two ends. The CDR3 contains 14 residues. CDR3 bases: TGTGCCAGCAGCTTAACAGGCCTGGGGGATACGCAGTATTTT. Protein sequence: CASSLTGLGDTQYF.

The chain has TRBV7-9 and TRBJ2-7; perhaps TRBD1 as D (6 bases). The CDR3 totals 12 residues. CDR1 and CDR2 from the germline V gene are SEHNR and FQNEAQ (reference sequence). The ends were cut back, 4 bases at V and 7 bases at J, with 11 bases in the middle. CDR3 sequence reads: CASSSTRGEQYF. DNA of the CDR3: TGTGCCAGCAGCTCTACTAGGGGGGAGCAGTACTTC.

The chain is built from TRBV18 and TRBJ2-1, with 12 bases lining up with TRBD2. CDR1 KGHSH and CDR2 LQKENI come from the germline V gene. Germline trimming cut 3 bases from V and 10 bases from J; bases unmatched to any gene: 10. The length of the CDR3 is 16 residues. The CDR3 coding sequence is TGTGCCAGCTCACCGGCGACTAGCGGGAGTTTGGGCGAGCAGTTCTTC. This sequence encodes CASSPATSGSLGEQFF.

The chain has TRBV4-1 and TRBJ1-1, with TRBD1 matching 9 bases. CDR3 length: 18 amino acids. J was trimmed by 0 bases and V by 4 bases; bases with no gene match: 12. The germline V gene encodes CDR1 MGHRA and CDR2 YSYEKL. CDR3 nucleotides: TGCGCCAGCAGCCCCCAAGAGGGACAGGGTGTTATGAACACTGAAGCTTTCTTT. Its protein is CASSPQEGQGVMNTEAFF.

The chain is built from TRBV10-2 and TRBJ2-7, with 11 bases fitting TRBD2. Looked up from germline, CDR1 is WSHSY and CDR2 is SAAADI. The CDR3 is 15 amino acids. V shed 6 bases and J 6 bases; nucleotides not matched to a gene: 10. CDR3 protein: CASRTITGTSGEQYF. The CDR3 DNA reads TGCGCCAGCAGGACCATAACCGGGACTAGCGGCGAGCAGTACTTC.

The chain is built from TRBV15 and TRBJ2-7; D possibly corresponds to TRBD1 (6 bases). The CDR3 covers 14 residues. V was cut by 0 bases and J by 4 bases, with 10 bases left in between. CDR1 and CDR2 from the germline V gene are LNHNV and YYDKDF (reference sequence). The CDR3 bases are TGTGCCACCAGCAGAGAGTCCGGGACATACGAGCAGTACTTC. This sequence encodes CATSRESGTYEQYF.

The rearrangement joins TRBV30 to TRBJ1-1; D not certain. Per germline, CDR1 GTSNPN and CDR2 SVGIG (reference sequence). This CDR3 is 12 amino acids long. V lost 4 bases and J 0 bases, leaving 6 bases between the germline ends. The CDR3 spells CAWKFVNTEAFF. In DNA form, the CDR3 reads TGTGCCTGGAAGTTCGTGAACACTGAAGCTTTCTTT.

This clone was seen more than once but under ten times. This chain uses TRBV15 with TRBJ2-7; the D gene is possibly TRBD1 (6 bases). CDR1 is LNHNV, CDR2 YYDKDF, per germline (reference sequence). Trimming left V 6 bases short and J 0 bases short, with 9 bases between. The CDR3 runs to 13 residues. The CDR3 DNA follows: TGTGCCACCAGGGACAGCAGCTCCTACGAGCAGTACTTC. It codes for CATRDSSSYEQYF.

This chain connects TRBV5-6 to TRBJ2-6; D is possibly TRBD1 or TRBD2 (6 bases each). CDR1 SGHDT and CDR2 YYEEEE come from the germline V gene. CDR3 length: 17 amino acids. Trimming pared 7 bases from V and 1 base from J, leaving 18 bases between. Here the CDR3 reads CASSRRGMASGANVLTF. In DNA form, the CDR3 reads TGTGCCAGCTCCCGGAGGGGGATGGCATCTGGGGCCAACGTCCTGACTTTC.

The chain is built from TRBV6-5 and TRBJ2-5, with D maybe TRBD1 (6 bases). V gave up 4 bases and J gave up 1 base, with 13 bases separating them. Germline V CDR1 and CDR2: MNHEY, SVGAGI. The CDR3 has 15 amino acids. The CDR3 DNA is TGTGCCAGCAGTTTCCAATCAGGGGCCCAAGAGACCCAGTACTTC. Translating gives CASSFQSGAQETQYF.

The V gene is TRBV5-8, the J gene TRBJ2-1; 9 bases agree with TRBD2. Germline CDR1 and CDR2: SGHTS and YDEGEE. J lost 0 bases, V lost 4 bases, and 11 bases had no gene match. The CDR3 contains 18 residues. The DNA for the CDR3 is TGTGCCAGCAGCGCGGGCCGTCTAGCGGGGAGCTCCTACAATGAGCAGTTCTTC. As protein: CASSAGRLAGSSYNEQFF.

V is TRBV19 and J is TRBJ1-3; D remains ambiguous. Germline CDR1 reads LNHDA; CDR2 reads SQIVND (reference sequence). Deletions cut 4 bases from V and 4 bases from J, with 14 bases between. The CDR3 loop spans 15 amino acids. Here the CDR3 DNA reads TGTGCCAGTAGTACCTTATGGCTGGGGGGAAACACCATATATTTT. Its protein is CASSTLWLGGNTIYF. Combining the CDR3 with reference TRBV19 and TRBJ1-3 gives the whole variable domain DGGITQSPKYLFRKEGQNVTLSCEQNLNHDAMYWYRQDPGQGLRLIYYSQIVNDFQKGDIAEGYSVSREKKESFPLTVTSAQKNPTAFYLCASSTLWLGGNTIYFGEGSWLTVV.

The sample holds one count of this clone. This rearrangement joins TRBV6-5 to TRBJ2-6; no reliable D call. Trimming stripped 4 bases from V and 0 bases from J, with 10 bases between. CDR1 is MNHEY, CDR2 SVGAGI, per germline. The CDR3 is 16 residues long. This CDR3 is CASSWTQSSGANVLTF. In nucleotides, the CDR3 is TGTGCCAGCAGTTGGACCCAGAGCTCTGGGGCCAACGTCCTGACTTTC.

V and J are TRBV28 and TRBJ1-2, with D perhaps TRBD1 (5 bases). The germline V and J ends were trimmed by 5 bases and 0 bases, with 10 bases remaining between them. The CDR3 runs to 14 residues. Germline V gene data show CDR1 as MDHEN and CDR2 as SYDVKM. The CDR3 DNA reads TGTGCCAGCAGTGGGGGGGGAACTAACTATGGCTACACCTTC. As protein: CASSGGGTNYGYTF.

The chain couples TRBV2 to TRBJ1-5; no definite D call. This CDR3 has 14 amino acids. CDR1 SNHLY and CDR2 FYNNEI come from the germline V gene. Trimming removed 5 bases from V and 2 bases from J, with 10 bases in between. The CDR3 sequence: CASSMVEGNQPQHF. CDR3 coding DNA: TGTGCCAGCAGTATGGTCGAGGGCAATCAGCCCCAGCATTTT.

The rearrangement uses TRBV28 and TRBJ2-1, with D maybe TRBD1 (6 bases). With 6 bases removed from V and 8 bases from J, the gap between germline ends came to 20 bases. Per germline, CDR1 MDHEN and CDR2 SYDVKM. The CDR3 consists of 15 residues. CDR3 in DNA: TGTGCCAGCAGCAGGGGCCCCAGTTTACACGATGAGCAGTTCTTC. Its translation is CASSRGPSLHDEQFF.

The chain uses TRBV27 and TRBJ1-3; D is undetermined. V lost 6 bases and J lost 8, with 14 bases in between. Germline CDR1 MNHEY, CDR2 SMNVEV (reference sequence). The CDR3 totals 13 residues. DNA of the CDR3: TGTGCCAGCAGGCCCGACCCGGCGCACACCATATATTTT. Protein sequence: CASRPDPAHTIYF.

V usage is TRBV19 and J usage is TRBJ2-5; either TRBD1 or TRBD2 may fit D (6 bases each). In germline, CDR1 is LNHDA, CDR2 SQIVND (reference sequence). Trimming cost V 4 bases and J 5 bases, with 14 bases left between them. This CDR3 has 14 amino acids. The CDR3, as DNA: TGTGCCAGTAGTACCTCTGGGGGGCGGGAGACCCAGTACTTC. As protein: CASSTSGGRETQYF. The full variable domain, with the rest looked up from reference TRBV19 and TRBJ2-5, is DGGITQSPKYLFRKEGQNVTLSCEQNLNHDAMYWYRQDPGQGLRLIYYSQIVNDFQKGDIAEGYSVSREKKESFPLTVTSAQKNPTAFYLCASSTSGGRETQYFGPGTRLLVL.

The DNA for the CDR3 is TGTGCCAGCAGCTGGGGGCAGTTGAACACTGAAGCTTTCTTT. Translated: CASSWGQLNTEAFF. This chain uses TRBV5-6 with TRBJ1-1; D may be TRBD1 (6 bases). The CDR3 sequence is 14 residues long. Germline CDR1 SGHDT, CDR2 YYEEEE. V lost 3 bases, J lost 0 bases, and 9 bases lay in between.

The J gene is TRBJ2-2, the V gene TRBV14; TRBD2 matches at 7 bases. The CDR3 length is 16 residues. Germline CDR1 and CDR2: SGHDN and FVKESK. V lost 1 base and J lost 6; bases outside the gene matches: 8. The CDR3 bases are TGTGCCAGCAGCCAAGTGGAGACTAGCAGGCCCGGGGAGCTGTTTTTT. Translated, it gives CASSQVETSRPGELFF. The full variable domain, rest sourced from reference TRBV14 and TRBJ2-2, is EAGVTQFPSHSVIEKGQTVTLRCDPISGHDNLYWYRRVMGKEIKFLLHFVKESKQDESGMPNNRFLAERTGGTYSTLKVQPAELEDSGVYFCASSQVETSRPGELFFGEGSRLTVL.